One and the same sample provided the 13 T cell receptor beta chains below, sequenced in a study of radiation and T cells in renal cell carcinoma. Assay used: immunoSEQ multiplex PCR; TCRdb lists only in-frame clones, some missing. The repertoire has 45,000 or so clones, roughly 80% of them found once; the top ten carry 30% to 35%. Time point indicated: baseline pretreatment blood. Indicated treatment: 15 Gy SBRT to primary tumor, nephrectomy 4 weeks later. Material: blood, obtained from a patient whose treatment included radiotherapy and nephrectomy. These receptor sequences come from a woman between 65 and 79 years old with renal cell carcinoma.

The chain uses TRBV19 and TRBJ1-2; D is undetermined. The CDR3 totals 14 residues. Germline V CDR1 and CDR2: LNHDA, SQIVND (reference sequence). The V end lost 2 bases, the J end lost 6 bases, and 13 bases lay between the germline ends. DNA of the CDR3: TGTGCCAGTAGTATATACGAAGGAGGCGATGGCTACACCTTC. As protein: CASSIYEGGDGYTF.

This clone has a single count. The J gene is TRBJ1-2, the V gene TRBV29-1, with a weak D call TRBD1 (6 bases). Trimming shortened V by 4 bases and J by 8 bases, and 17 bases separated the two germline ends. CDR3 length: 13 amino acids. Germline-derived CDR1 and CDR2 are SQVTM and ANQGSEA. CDR3 nucleotides: TGCAGCGTTGTCGGTCTGGGGGCGCGAGGCTACACCTTC. As protein: CSVVGLGARGYTF. Full variable domain (rest looked up from reference TRBV29-1 and TRBJ1-2): SAVISQKPSRDICQRGTSLTIQCQVDSQVTMMFWYRQQPGQSLTLIATANQGSEATYESGFVIDKFPISRPNLTFSTLTVSNMSPEDSSIYLCSVVGLGARGYTFGSGTRLTVV.

The J gene is TRBJ2-1, the V gene TRBV6-5; TRBD1 agrees at 7 bases. V trimming: 7 bases; J trimming: 9 bases; junction bases outside the gene matches: 6. The length of the CDR3 is 12 residues. Germline values: CDR1 MNHEY, CDR2 SVGAGI. DNA of the CDR3: TGTGCCAGCACCTCCGGGACAGCTGAGCAGTTCTTC. Its protein is CASTSGTAEQFF.

This clone has a single count. In DNA, the CDR3 is TGTGCCAGCAGTTACAGGGGGGTGGGGGCTCAGCCCCAGCATTTT. This translates into CASSYRGVGAQPQHF. This chain joins TRBV6-6 and TRBJ1-5; tentative D call: TRBD1 (6 bases). The germline V and J ends were trimmed by 2 bases and 6 bases, with 14 bases remaining between them. Germline V gene lookup returns CDR1 MNHNY and CDR2 SVGAGI (reference sequence). CDR3 length equals 15 residues.

The chain recombines TRBV4-1 with TRBJ2-7; a possible D gene is TRBD2 (7 bases). Trimming left V 1 base short and J 3 bases short, with 16 bases between. The CDR3 consists of 16 residues. Germline values: CDR1 MGHRA, CDR2 YSYEKL. CDR3 bases: TGCGCCAGCAGCCAAGGCCGAGGGGGACTAAACTACGAGCAGTACTTC. Translation gives CASSQGRGGLNYEQYF.

The gene calls are TRBV6-1 and TRBJ2-3; 7 nucleotides align to TRBD2. The trim removed 7 bases at V and 1 base at J, leaving 5 bases unmatched. The CDR3 extends over 14 amino acids. Germline lookup yields CDR1 MNHNS and CDR2 SASEGT. Here the CDR3 reads CASTDLAGTDTQYF. Written as DNA, the CDR3 is TGTGCCAGCACCGACCTAGCGGGCACAGATACGCAGTATTTT.

The rearrangement uses TRBV7-8 and TRBJ1-2, with D tentatively TRBD1 (5 bases). This CDR3 is 13 amino acids long. V lost 6 bases and J 2 bases, leaving 10 bases between the germline ends. Germline values: CDR1 SGHVS, CDR2 FQNEAQ. The CDR3 nucleotides read TGTGCCAGCAGTCCCGACAGAAACTATGGCTACACCTTC. Amino acid sequence: CASSPDRNYGYTF.

The chain recombines TRBV6-1 with TRBJ2-3, with 9 positions matching TRBD2. V lost 0 bases and J lost 1; bases outside the gene matches: 2. The length of the CDR3 is 16 residues. Germline V gene sequence: CDR1 MNHNS, CDR2 SASEGT. This chain's CDR3 is CASSEAIAGGTDTQYF. CDR3 DNA sequence: TGTGCCAGCAGTGAAGCGATAGCGGGGGGCACAGATACGCAGTATTTT.

This clone was seen a single time. V gene TRBV20-1 combines with J gene TRBJ2-5, with D possibly being TRBD2 (6 bases). Germline lookup yields CDR1 DFQATT and CDR2 SNEGSKA (reference sequence). The CDR3 is made up of 11 amino acids. Trimming took 6 bases from V and 2 from J, leaving 7 bases between them. CDR3 amino acids: CSAEGQETQYF. CDR3 DNA: TGCAGTGCGGAGGGGCAAGAGACCCAGTACTTC.

CDR3 sequence (DNA): TGTGCCAGCAGTTCTCAACAGGGGGTTGGAAACACCATATATTTT. Amino acid sequence: CASSSQQGVGNTIYF. V usage is TRBV6-6 and J usage is TRBJ1-3; 8 bases are a match to TRBD1. The germline CDR1 and CDR2 sequences are MNHNY and SVGAGI (reference sequence). The CDR3 is made up of 15 amino acids. After removal of 4 bases from V and 3 bases from J, the junction contained 5 bases not matched to a gene.

This clone was picked up one time. The gene calls are TRBV19 and TRBJ2-1; 9 positions match TRBD2. The V gene's germline CDR1 is LNHDA and CDR2 SQIVND (reference sequence). The V gene end was trimmed by 7 bases and the J gene end by 9 bases; junction bases not matched to a gene: 4. CDR3 length equals 12 residues. The CDR3, as DNA: TGTGCCAGTACCATGACTAGCGGTGAGCAGTTCTTC. It codes for CASTMTSGEQFF.

The chain employs TRBV10-3 and TRBJ2-5; 7 bases map to TRBD2. V was clipped by 0 bases and J by 4 bases; unmatched bases: 5. Germline CDR1 is ENHRY and CDR2 is SYGVKD. The CDR3 consists of 15 residues. In DNA form, the CDR3 reads TGTGCCATCAGTGAGTCTGGGAGGGTAGGAGAGACCCAGTACTTC. Amino acids: CAISESGRVGETQYF.

This clone was counted a single time. V usage is TRBV12-2 and J usage is TRBJ2-3; the table calls TRBD2, which could not be checked here. TRBV12-2 is reported as a pseudogene. The CDR3 runs 18 residues. CDR3 amino acids: CASRLGRWSGRGGDTQYF. The DNA for the CDR3 is TGTGCAAGTCGCTTAGGGAGGTGGAGCGGGAGGGGTGGAGATACGCAGTATTTT.